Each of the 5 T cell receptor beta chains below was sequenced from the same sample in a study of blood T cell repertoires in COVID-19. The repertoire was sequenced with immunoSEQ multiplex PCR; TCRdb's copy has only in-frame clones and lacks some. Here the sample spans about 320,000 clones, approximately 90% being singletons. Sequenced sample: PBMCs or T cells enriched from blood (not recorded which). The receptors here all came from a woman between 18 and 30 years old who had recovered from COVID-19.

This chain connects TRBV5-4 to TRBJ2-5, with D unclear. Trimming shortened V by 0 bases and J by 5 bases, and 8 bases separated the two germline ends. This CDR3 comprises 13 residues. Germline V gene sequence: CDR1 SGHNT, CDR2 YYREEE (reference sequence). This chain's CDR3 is CASSLGVVETQYF. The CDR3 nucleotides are TGTGCCAGCAGCTTGGGAGTGGTGGAGACCCAGTACTTC.

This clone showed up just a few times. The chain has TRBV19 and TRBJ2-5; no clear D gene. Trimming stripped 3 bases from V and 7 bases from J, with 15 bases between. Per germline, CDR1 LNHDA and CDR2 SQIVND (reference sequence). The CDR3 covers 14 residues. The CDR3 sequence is CASSMGTPSGTQYF. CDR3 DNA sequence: TGTGCCAGTAGTATGGGCACACCCTCTGGGACCCAGTACTTC.

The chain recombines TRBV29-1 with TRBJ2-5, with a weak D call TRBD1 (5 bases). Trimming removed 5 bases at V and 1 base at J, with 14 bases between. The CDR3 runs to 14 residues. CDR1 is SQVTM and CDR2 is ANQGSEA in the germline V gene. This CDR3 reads CSVRLTDRQETQYF. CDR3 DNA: TGCAGCGTTAGGTTGACAGATCGCCAAGAGACCCAGTACTTC. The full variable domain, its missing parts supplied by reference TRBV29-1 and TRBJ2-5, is SAVISQKPSRDICQRGTSLTIQCQVDSQVTMMFWYRQQPGQSLTLIATANQGSEATYESGFVIDKFPISRPNLTFSTLTVSNMSPEDSSIYLCSVRLTDRQETQYFGPGTRLLVL.

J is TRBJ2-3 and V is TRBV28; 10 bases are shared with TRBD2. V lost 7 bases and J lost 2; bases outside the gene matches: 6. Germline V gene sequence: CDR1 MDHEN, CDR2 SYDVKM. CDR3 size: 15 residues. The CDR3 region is CASKREGILTDTQYF. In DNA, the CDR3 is TGTGCCAGCAAGCGGGAGGGCATACTCACAGATACGCAGTATTTT.

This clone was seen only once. The CDR3 nucleotides are TGTGCCAGCAGGGGGGGACAGAGTAACACTGAAGCTTTCTTT. The encoded protein is CASRGGQSNTEAFF. This chain joins TRBV2 and TRBJ1-1; TRBD1 agrees at 7 bases. V lost 6 bases, J lost 2 bases, and 6 bases stayed unmatched. CDR3 length: 14 amino acids. Germline assignment: CDR1 SNHLY and CDR2 FYNNEI.